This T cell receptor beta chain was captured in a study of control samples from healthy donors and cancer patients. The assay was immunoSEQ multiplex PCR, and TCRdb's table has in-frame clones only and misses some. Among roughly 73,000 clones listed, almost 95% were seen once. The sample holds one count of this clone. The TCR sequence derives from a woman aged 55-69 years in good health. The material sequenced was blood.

The CDR3 DNA reads as TGTGCCAGCAGTGAAAACAGGGGGTATGGCTACACCTTC. Its translation is CASSENRGYGYTF. V gene TRBV2 combines with J gene TRBJ1-2, with 8 positions matching TRBD1. There are 13 residues in the CDR3. With V trimmed by 2 bases and J by 5 bases, 1 base remained unmatched. Germline CDR1 and CDR2: SNHLY and FYNNEI.